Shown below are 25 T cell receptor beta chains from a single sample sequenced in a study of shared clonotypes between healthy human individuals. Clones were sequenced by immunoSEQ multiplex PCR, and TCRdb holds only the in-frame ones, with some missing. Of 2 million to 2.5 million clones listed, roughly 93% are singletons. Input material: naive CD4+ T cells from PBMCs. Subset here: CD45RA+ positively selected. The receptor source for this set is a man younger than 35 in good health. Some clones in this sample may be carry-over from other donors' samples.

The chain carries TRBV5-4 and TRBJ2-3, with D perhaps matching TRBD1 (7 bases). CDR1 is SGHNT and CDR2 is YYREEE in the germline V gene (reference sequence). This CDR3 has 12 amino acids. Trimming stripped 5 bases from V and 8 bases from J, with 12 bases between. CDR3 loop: CASRVQGGTQYF. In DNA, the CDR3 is TGTGCCAGCAGGGTCCAGGGGGGTACGCAGTATTTT.

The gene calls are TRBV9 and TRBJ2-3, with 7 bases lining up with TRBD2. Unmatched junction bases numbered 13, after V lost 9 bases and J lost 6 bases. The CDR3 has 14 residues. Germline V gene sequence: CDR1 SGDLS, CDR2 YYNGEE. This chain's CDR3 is CATNMGGPLDTQYF. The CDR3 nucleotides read TGTGCCACCAACATGGGAGGGCCGTTGGATACGCAGTATTTT.

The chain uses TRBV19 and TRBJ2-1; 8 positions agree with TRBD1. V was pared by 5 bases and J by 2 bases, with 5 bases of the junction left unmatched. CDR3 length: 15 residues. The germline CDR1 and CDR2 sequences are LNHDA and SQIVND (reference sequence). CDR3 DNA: TGTGCCAGTAGTCGCGGACAGGGCACCTACAATGAGCAGTTCTTC. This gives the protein CASSRGQGTYNEQFF.

The CDR3 reads CASLRGEDTEAFF. The CDR3 DNA is TGTGCCAGCTTGAGGGGTGAGGACACTGAAGCTTTCTTT. This chain links TRBV2 with TRBJ1-1; possibly TRBD1 for D (5 bases). The CDR3 loop spans 13 amino acids. The V gene lost 8 bases and the J gene lost 3 bases, with 13 bases spanning the gap. Germline loops: CDR1 SNHLY, CDR2 FYNNEI.

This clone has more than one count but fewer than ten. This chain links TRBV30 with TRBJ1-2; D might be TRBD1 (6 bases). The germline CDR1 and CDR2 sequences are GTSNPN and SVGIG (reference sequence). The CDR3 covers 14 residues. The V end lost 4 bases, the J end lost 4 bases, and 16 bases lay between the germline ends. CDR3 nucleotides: TGTGCCTGGACCAGGGACATTCAACTCTATGGCTACACCTTC. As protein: CAWTRDIQLYGYTF.

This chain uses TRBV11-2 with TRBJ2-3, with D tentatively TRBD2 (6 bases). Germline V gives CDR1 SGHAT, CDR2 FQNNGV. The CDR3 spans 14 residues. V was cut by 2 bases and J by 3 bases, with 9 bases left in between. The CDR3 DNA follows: TGTGCCAGCAGCTTATCGAGCGGGACAGATACGCAGTATTTT. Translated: CASSLSSGTDTQYF. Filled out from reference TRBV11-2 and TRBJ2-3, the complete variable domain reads EAGVAQSPRYKIIEKRQSVAFWCNPISGHATLYWYQQILGQGPKLLIQFQNNGVVDDSQLPKDRFSAERLKGVDSTLKIQPAKLEDSAVYLCASSLSSGTDTQYFGPGTRLTVL.

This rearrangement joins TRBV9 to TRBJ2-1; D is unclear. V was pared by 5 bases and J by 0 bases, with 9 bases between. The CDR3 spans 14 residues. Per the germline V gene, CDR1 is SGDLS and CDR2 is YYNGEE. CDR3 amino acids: CASSNAASYNEQFF. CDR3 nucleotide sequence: TGTGCCAGCAGTAACGCGGCCTCCTACAATGAGCAGTTCTTC.

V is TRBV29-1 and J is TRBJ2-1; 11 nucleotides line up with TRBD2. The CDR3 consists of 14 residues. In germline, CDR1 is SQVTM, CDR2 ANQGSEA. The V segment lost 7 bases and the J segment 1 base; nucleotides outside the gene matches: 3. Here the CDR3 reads CSERLAGSYNEQFF. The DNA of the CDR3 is TGCAGCGAGAGACTAGCGGGGTCCTACAATGAGCAGTTCTTC.

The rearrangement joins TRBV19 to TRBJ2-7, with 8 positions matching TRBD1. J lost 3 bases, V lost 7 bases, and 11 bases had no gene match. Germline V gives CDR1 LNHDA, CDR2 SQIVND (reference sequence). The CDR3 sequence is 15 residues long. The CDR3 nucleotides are TGTGCCAGTAAGGTTCGAGGGACAGGAGTCTACGAGCAGTACTTC. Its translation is CASKVRGTGVYEQYF.

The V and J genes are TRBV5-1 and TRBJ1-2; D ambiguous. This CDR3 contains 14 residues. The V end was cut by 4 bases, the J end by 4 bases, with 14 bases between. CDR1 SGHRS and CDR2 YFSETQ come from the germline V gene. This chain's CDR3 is CASSPEEKGYGYTF. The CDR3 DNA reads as TGCGCCAGCAGCCCGGAAGAAAAGGGCTATGGCTACACCTTC.

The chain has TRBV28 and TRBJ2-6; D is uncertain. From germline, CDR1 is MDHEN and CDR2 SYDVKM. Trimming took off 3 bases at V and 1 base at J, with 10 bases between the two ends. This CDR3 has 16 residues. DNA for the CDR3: TGTGCCAGCAGTTTGGTAACCCTATCTGGGGCCAACGTCCTGACTTTC. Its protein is CASSLVTLSGANVLTF.

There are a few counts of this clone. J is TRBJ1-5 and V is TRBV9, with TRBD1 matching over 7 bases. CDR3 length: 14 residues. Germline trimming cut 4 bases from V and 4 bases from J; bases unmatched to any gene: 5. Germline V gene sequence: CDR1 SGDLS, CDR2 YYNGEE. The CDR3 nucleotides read TGTGCCAGCAGCCCAACAGGGGCGAATCAGCCCCAGCATTTT. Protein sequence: CASSPTGANQPQHF. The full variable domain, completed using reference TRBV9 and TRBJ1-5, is DSGVTQTPKHLITATGQRVTLRCSPRSGDLSVYWYQQSLDQGLQFLIQYYNGEERAKGNILERFSAQQFPDLHSELNLSSLELGDSALYFCASSPTGANQPQHFGDGTRLSIL.

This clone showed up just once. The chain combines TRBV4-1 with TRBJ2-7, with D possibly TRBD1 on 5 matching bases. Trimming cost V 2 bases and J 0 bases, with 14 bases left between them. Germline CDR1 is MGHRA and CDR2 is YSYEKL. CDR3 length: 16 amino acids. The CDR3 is CASSQNPQVGSYEQYF. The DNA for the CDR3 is TGCGCCAGCAGCCAAAACCCACAGGTCGGCTCCTACGAGCAGTACTTC.

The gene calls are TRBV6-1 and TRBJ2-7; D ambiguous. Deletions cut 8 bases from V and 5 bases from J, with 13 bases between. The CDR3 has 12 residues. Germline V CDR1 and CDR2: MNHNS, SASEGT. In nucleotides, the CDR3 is TGTGCCAGCGGGTGGAACTGGGACGAGCAGTACTTC. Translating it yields CASGWNWDEQYF.

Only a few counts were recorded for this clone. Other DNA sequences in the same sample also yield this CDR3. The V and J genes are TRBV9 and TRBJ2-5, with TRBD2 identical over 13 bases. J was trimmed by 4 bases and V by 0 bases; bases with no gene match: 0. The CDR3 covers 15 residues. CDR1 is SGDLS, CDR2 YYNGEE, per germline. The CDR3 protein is CASSVGLAGGETQYF. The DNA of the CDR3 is TGTGCCAGCAGCGTAGGACTAGCGGGAGGAGAGACCCAGTACTTC. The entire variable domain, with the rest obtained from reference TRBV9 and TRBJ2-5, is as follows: DSGVTQTPKHLITATGQRVTLRCSPRSGDLSVYWYQQSLDQGLQFLIQYYNGEERAKGNILERFSAQQFPDLHSELNLSSLELGDSALYFCASSVGLAGGETQYFGPGTRLLVL.

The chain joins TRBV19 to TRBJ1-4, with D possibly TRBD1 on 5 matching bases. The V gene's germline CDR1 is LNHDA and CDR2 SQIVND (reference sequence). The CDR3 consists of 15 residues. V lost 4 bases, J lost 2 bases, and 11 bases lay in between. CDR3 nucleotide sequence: TGTGCCAGTAGTAACACAGGCATCACTAATGAAAAACTGTTTTTT. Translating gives CASSNTGITNEKLFF. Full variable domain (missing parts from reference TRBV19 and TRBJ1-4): DGGITQSPKYLFRKEGQNVTLSCEQNLNHDAMYWYRQDPGQGLRLIYYSQIVNDFQKGDIAEGYSVSREKKESFPLTVTSAQKNPTAFYLCASSNTGITNEKLFFGSGTQLSVL.

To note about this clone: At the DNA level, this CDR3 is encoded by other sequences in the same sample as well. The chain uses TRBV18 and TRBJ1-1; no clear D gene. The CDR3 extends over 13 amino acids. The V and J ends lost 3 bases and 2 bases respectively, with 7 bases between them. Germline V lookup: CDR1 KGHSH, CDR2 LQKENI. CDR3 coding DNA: TGTGCCAGCTCACCGCAGAGCAACACTGAAGCTTTCTTT. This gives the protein CASSPQSNTEAFF. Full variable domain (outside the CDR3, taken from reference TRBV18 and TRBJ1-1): NAGVMQNPRHLVRRRGQEARLRCSPMKGHSHVYWYRQLPEEGLKFMVYLQKENIIDESGMPKERFSAEFPKEGPSILRIQQVVRGDSAAYFCASSPQSNTEAFFGQGTRLTVV.

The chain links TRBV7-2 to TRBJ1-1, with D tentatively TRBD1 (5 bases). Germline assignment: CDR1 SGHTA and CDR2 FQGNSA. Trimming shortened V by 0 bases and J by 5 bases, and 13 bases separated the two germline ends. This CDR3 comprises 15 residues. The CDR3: CASSLAREGYTEAFF. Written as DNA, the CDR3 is TGTGCCAGCAGCTTAGCGCGCGAGGGGTATACTGAAGCTTTCTTT.

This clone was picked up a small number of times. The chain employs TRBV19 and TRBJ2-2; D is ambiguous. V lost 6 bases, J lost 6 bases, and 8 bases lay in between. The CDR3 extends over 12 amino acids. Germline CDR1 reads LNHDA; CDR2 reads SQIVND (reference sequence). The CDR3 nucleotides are TGTGCCAGTAGCTCGCCCGCCGGGGAGCTGTTTTTT. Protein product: CASSSPAGELFF.

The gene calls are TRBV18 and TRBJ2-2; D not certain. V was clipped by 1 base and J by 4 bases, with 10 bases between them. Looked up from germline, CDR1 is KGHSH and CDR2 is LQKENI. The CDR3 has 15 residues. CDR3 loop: CASSPLVGPTGELFF. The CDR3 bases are TGTGCCAGCTCACCACTGGTTGGTCCCACCGGGGAGCTGTTTTTT. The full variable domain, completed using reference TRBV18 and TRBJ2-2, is NAGVMQNPRHLVRRRGQEARLRCSPMKGHSHVYWYRQLPEEGLKFMVYLQKENIIDESGMPKERFSAEFPKEGPSILRIQQVVRGDSAAYFCASSPLVGPTGELFFGEGSRLTVL.

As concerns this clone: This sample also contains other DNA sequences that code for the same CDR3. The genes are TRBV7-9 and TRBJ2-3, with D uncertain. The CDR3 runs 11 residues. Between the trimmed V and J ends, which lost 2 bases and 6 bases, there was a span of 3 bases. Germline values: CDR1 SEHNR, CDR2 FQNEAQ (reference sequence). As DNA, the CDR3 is TGTGCCAGCAGCTTACCCGATACGCAGTATTTT. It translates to CASSLPDTQYF.

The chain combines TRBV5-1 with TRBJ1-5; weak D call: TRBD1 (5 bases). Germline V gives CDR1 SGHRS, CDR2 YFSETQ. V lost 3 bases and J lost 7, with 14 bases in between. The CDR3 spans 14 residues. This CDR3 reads CASSSTGPGQPQHF. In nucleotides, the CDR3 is TGCGCCAGCAGCTCAACGGGACCGGGGCAGCCCCAGCATTTT.

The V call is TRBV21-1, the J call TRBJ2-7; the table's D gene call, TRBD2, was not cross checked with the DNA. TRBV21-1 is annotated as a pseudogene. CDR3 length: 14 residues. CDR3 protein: CASILLAGLYEQYF. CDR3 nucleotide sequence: TGTGCCAGCATTCTTCTAGCGGGCCTTTACGAGCAGTACTTC.

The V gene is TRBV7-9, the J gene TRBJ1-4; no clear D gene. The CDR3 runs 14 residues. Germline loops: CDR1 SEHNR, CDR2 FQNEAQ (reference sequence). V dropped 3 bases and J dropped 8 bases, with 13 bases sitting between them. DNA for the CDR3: TGTGCCAGCAGCTTTATAGCCGGGGTGGAAAAACTGTTTTTT. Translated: CASSFIAGVEKLFF.

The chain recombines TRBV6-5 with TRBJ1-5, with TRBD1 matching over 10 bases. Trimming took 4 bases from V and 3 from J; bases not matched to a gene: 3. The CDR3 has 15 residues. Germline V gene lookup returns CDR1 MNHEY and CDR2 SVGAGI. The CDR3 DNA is TGTGCCAGCAGTTCCGGGACAGGGGACAATCAGCCCCAGCATTTT. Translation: CASSSGTGDNQPQHF.